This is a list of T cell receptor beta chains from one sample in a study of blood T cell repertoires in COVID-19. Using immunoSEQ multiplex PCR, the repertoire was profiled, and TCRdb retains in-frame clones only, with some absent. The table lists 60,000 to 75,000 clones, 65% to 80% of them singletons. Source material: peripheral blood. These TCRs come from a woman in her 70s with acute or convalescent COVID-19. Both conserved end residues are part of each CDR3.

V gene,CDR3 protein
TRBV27,CASANRGETQYF
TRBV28,CASSGTVNQPQHF
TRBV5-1,CASSLGQTYQETQYF
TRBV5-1,CASGNRDSLSSYEQYF
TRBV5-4,CASSLTWNTEAFF
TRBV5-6,CASSLGDYYNEQFF
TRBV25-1,CASSESNRGHYGYTF
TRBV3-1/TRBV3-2,CASSPGQGMEGYTF
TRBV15,CATSRDEGEPQHF
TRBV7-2,CASSLLSGELFF
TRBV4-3,CASSQDYSAGRGNQPQHF
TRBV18,CASSPSTRGETQYF
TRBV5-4,CASSKGQGGDEQYF
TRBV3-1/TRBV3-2,CASSQDYQVYEQYF
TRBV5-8,CASSFVTSGGYYNEQFF
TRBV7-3,CASRSSGNTEAFF
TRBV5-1,CASSFGTGDGYTF
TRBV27,CASSGFSGTEAFF
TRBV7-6,CASSLADRGSSPLHF
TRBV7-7,CASSPTPDTFYEQYF
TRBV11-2,CASSLGTVATNEKLFF
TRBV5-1,CASSPLAGATDTQYF
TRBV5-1,CASSLVRGISTDTQYF
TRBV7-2,CASSLMVGSSYNEQFF
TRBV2,CASIEDRGTGELFF
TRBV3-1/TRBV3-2,CASSHRRAQTQYF